This TCR beta chain was captured by sequencing in a study of identical twins' blood T cells. Whole-study context: Around 12 libraries, six alpha and six beta, gave around 48 million reads.

This clonotype appeared many times. Its specificity is not known. Findings of the study overall: Top TCRbeta clonotypes were shared more with twin than unrelated donors.

V lost 3 bases to trimming and J lost 0 bases, with 9 bases between them. This CDR3 has 15 amino acids. Germline values: CDR1 KGHDR, CDR2 SFDVKD. In the authors' workflow: Each donor had about 90,000 to nearly 500,000 clonotypes. TCRdb fed the 5' RACE reads into MiXCR, producing one record per CDR3 protein. TCRdb's processing, not the authors', yielded these V and J calls. Altogether 350,000 to 450,000 distinct CDR3 sequences are present, more than 25% being singletons, with the ten largest covering roughly 5.5%. The specimen sequenced was PBMCs. The gene calls are TRBV24-1 and TRBJ2-3, with no clear D. This clonotype originated in a woman between 18 and 55 years old in good health. CDR3 nucleotides: TGTGCCACCAGTGATGGGCTCATGAGCACAGATACGCAGTATTTT. It specifies CATSDGLMSTDTQYF.